The clone carrying this TCR beta chain was counted many times. The antigen remains undetermined. The library was designed around alpha chains, so this beta chain is a stray read whose abundance carries little weight. TCRdb redid the calling of the 5' RACE reads with MiXCR, one entry per CDR3 protein. The repertoire includes around 15,000 distinct CDR3 sequences, 6.5% to 8.5% of them detected once, and around 20% sits in the top ten. This specimen comes from a study of spatial heterogeneity in lung cancer. Study results and limitations: For expanded intratumoral alpha and beta TCRs, counts tracked tumor mutation counts.

The CDR3 runs to 15 residues. Between the trimmed V and J ends, which lost 1 base and 2 bases, there was a span of 11 bases. Per germline, CDR1 SNHLY and CDR2 FYNNEI. Stated time point: sample taken at primary tumor resection. This receptor was taken from a female donor with early-stage non-small cell lung cancer. This chain links TRBV2 with TRBJ1-2; D might be TRBD1 (6 bases). The sequencing here drew on lung tumor tissue, taken at surgery. CDR3 coding DNA: TGTGCCAGCAGTGAAGAAATAGGACAGAACTATGGCTACACCTTC. It encodes CASSEEIGQNYGYTF. The full variable domain, with the rest looked up from reference TRBV2 and TRBJ1-2, is EPEVTQTPSHQVTQMGQEVILRCVPISNHLYFYWYRQILGQKVEFLVSFYNNEISEKSEIFDDQFSVERPDGSNFTLKIRSTKLEDSAMYFCASSEEIGQNYGYTFGSGTRLTVV.